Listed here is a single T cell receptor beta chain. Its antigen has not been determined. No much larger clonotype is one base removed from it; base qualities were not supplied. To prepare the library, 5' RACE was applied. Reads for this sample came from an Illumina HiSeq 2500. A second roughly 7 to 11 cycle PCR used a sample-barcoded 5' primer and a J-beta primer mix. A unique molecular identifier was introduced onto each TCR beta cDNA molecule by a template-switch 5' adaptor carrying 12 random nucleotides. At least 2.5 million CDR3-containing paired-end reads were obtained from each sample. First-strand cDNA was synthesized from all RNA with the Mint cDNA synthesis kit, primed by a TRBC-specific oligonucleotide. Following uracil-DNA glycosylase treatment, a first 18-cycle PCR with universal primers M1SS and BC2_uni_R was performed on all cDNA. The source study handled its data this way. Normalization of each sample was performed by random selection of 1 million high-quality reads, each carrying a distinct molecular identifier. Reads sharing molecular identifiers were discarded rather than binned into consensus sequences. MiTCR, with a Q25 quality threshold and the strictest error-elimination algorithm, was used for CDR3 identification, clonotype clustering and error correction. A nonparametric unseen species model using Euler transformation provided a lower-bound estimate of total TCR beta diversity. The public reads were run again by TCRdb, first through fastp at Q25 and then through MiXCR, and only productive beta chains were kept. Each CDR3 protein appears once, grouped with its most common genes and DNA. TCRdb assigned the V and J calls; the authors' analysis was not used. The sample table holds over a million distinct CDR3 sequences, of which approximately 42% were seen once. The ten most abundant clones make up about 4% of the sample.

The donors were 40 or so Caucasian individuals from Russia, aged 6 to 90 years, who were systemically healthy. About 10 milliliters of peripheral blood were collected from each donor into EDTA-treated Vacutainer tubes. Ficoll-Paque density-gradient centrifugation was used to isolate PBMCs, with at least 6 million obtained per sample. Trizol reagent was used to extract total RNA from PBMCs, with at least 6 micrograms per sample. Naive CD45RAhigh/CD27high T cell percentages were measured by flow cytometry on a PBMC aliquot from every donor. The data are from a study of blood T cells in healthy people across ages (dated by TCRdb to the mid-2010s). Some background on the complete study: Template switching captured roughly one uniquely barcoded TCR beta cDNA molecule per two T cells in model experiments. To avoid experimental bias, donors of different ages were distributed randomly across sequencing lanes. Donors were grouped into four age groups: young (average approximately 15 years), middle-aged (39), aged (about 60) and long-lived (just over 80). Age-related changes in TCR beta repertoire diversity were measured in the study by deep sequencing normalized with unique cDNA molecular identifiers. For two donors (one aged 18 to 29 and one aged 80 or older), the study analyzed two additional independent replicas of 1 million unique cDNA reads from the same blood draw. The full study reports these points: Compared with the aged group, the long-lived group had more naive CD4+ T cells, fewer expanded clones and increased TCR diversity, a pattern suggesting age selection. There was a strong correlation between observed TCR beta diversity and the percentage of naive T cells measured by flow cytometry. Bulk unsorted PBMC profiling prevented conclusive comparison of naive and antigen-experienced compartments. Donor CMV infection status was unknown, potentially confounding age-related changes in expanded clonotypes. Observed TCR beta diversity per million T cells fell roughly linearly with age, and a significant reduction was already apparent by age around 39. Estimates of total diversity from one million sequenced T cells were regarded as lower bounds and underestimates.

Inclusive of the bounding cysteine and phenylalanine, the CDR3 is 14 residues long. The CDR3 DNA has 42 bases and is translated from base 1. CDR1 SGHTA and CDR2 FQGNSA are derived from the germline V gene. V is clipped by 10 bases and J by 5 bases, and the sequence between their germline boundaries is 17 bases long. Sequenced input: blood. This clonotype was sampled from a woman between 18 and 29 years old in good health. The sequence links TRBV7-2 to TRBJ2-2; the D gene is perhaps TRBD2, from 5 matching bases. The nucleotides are TGTGCCAACATCACGAATCGGGGAACCGGGGAGCTGTTTTTT. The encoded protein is CANITNRGTGELFF.